The TCR beta chain under discussion was sequenced for a study of CD8 T cells in ankylosing spondylitis. This clonotype was picked up a small number of times. Germline V gene sequence: CDR1 SGDLS, CDR2 YYNGEE. V lost 4 bases, J lost 5 bases, and 21 bases stayed unmatched. The CDR3 is 18 amino acids. MiXCR, applied by TCRdb to the 5' RACE reads, yields one record per CDR3 protein. The data show 250,000 to 300,000 distinct CDR3 sequences, around 19% seen once. The genes are TRBV9 and TRBJ2-7; TRBD2 matches at 7 bases. Sample: blood, either unsorted or a sorted T cell fraction (not recorded which). The sequence was collected from a male donor with ankylosing spondylitis or in good health (not recorded which). CDR3 nucleotide sequence: TGTGCCAGCAGCAGATGGGGGACTAAACGACATTATTCCCACGAGCAGTACGTC. It codes for CASSRWGTKRHYSHEQYV.